The present entry profiles one T cell receptor beta chain with its context. One end of the junction fails to match germline, which may point to a read error. Amplification of TCR alpha and beta CDR3 regions from RNA used iRepertoire nested multiplex PCR. TCRdb used MiXCR to reprocess the multiplex PCR reads, holding one entry per CDR3 protein. The repertoire consists of 150,000 to 200,000 distinct CDR3 sequences, with about 47% occurring once and the leading ten covering roughly 5.4%. The sample is drawn from a study of glioma-infiltrating T cells. The CDR3 consists of 11 residues. Germline V gene sequence: CDR1 MDHEN, CDR2 SYDVKM.

The clonotype was recovered from a human donor with low-grade glioma or glioblastoma, undergoing nonglioma brain surgery, or in good health (not recorded which). The chain couples TRBV28 to TRBJ2-3; no firm D call. The sequencing sample was made of glioma tissue, nonneoplastic brain tissue, or PBMCs (not recorded which). CDR3 DNA: TGTGCCAGAGAACAATACGATACGGAGTATTTT. Translation: CAREQYDTEYF.